The 2 T cell receptor beta chains in this list originate from one sample, sequenced in a study of cytomegalovirus exposure and HLA in healthy donors. Only in-frame clones appear in the TCRdb table, and some are missing; sequencing was by immunoSEQ multiplex PCR. The table records tens of thousands of clones, almost 85% of them present only once. Sequenced material: PBMCs. These receptors came from a woman under 30 in good health and CMV-seropositive.

The V gene is TRBV9, the J gene TRBJ1-3; a possible D gene is TRBD1 (5 bases). Trimming took off 3 bases at V and 1 base at J, with 11 bases between the two ends. CDR1 and CDR2 (germline): SGDLS, YYNGEE. This CDR3 has 15 residues. CDR3 region: CASSAGGDSGNTIYF. The CDR3 bases are TGTGCCAGCAGCGCTGGGGGGGATTCTGGAAACACCATATATTTT.

The chain employs TRBV28 and TRBJ2-3; D gene uncertain. The CDR3 totals 14 residues. V was trimmed by 3 bases and J by 0 bases, leaving 7 bases between them. The germline V gene has CDR1 MDHEN and CDR2 SYDVKM. In nucleotides, the CDR3 is TGTGCCAGCAGTTTTGAGGCTAGCACAGATACGCAGTATTTT. Amino acids: CASSFEASTDTQYF.